This T cell receptor beta chain was retrieved from a study of cytomegalovirus exposure and HLA in healthy donors. Sequencing used immunoSEQ multiplex PCR; TCRdb keeps in-frame clones, though not all of them. The sample yields over 85,000 clones, roughly nine tenths seen once. Germline V gives CDR1 SGDLS, CDR2 YYNGEE. CDR3 length: 15 residues. V was shortened by 4 bases and J by 2 bases, with 13 bases between the two germline ends. The chain has TRBV9 and TRBJ1-3; D perhaps matches TRBD1 (6 bases). The sequence derives from a woman aged 18 to 35 in good health and CMV-seronegative. The source material was PBMCs. CDR3 sequence (DNA): TGTGCCAGCAGCCCAGGACAGTCGGCTGGAAACACCATATATTTT. It codes for CASSPGQSAGNTIYF.